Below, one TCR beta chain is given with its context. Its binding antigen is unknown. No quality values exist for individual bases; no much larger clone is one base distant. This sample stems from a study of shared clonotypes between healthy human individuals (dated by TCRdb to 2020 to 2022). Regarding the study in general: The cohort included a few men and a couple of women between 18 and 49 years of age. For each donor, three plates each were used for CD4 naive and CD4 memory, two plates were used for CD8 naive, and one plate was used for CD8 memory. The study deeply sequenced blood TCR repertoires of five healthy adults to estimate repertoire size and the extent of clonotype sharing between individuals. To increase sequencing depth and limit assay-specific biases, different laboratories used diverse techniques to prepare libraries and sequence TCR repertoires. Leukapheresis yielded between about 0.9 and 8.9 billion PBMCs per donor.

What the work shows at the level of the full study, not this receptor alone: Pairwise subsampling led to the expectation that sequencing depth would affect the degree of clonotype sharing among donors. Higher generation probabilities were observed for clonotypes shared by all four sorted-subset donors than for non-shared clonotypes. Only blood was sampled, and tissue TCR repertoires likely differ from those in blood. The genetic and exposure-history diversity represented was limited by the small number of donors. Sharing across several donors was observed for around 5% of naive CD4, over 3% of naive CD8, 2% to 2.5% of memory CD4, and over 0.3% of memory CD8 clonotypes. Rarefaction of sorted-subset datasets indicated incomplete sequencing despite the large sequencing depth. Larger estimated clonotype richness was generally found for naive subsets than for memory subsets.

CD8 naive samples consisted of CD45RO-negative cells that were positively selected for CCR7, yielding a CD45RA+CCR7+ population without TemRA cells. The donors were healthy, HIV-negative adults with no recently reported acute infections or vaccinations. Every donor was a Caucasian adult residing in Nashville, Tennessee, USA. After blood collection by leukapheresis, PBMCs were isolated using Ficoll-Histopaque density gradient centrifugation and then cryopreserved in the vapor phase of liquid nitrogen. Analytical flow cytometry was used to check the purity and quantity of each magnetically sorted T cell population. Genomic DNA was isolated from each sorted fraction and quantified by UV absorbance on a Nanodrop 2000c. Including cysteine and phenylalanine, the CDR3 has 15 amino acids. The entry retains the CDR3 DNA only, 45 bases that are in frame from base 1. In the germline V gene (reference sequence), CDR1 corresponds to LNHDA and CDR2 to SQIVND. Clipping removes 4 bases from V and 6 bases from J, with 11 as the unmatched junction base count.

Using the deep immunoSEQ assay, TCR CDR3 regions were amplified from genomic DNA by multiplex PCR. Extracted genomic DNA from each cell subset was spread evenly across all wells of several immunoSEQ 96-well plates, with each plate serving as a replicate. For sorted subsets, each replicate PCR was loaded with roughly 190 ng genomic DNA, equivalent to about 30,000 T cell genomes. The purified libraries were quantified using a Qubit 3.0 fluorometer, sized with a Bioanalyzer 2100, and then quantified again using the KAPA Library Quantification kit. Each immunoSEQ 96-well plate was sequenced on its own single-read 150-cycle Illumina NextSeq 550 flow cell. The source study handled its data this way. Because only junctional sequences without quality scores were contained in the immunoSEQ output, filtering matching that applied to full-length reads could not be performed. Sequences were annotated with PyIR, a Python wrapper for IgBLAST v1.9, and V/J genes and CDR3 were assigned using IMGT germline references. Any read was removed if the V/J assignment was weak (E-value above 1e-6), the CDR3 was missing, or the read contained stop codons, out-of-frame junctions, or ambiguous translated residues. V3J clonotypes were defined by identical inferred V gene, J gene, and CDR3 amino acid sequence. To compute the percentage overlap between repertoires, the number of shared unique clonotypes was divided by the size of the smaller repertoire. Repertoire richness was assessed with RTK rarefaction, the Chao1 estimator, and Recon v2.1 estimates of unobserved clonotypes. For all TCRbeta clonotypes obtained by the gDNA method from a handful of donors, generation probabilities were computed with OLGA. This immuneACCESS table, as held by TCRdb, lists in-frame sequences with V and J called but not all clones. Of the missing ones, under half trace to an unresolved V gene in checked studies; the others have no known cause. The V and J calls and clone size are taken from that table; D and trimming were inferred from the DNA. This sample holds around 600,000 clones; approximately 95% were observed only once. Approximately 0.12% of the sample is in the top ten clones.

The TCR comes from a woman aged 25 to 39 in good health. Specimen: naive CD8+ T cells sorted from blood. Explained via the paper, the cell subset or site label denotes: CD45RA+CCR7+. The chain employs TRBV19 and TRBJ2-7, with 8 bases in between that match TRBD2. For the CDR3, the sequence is CASSTRGAGGLEQYF. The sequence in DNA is TGTGCCAGTAGTACCCGAGGGGCGGGAGGCCTCGAGCAGTACTTC.